This T cell receptor (beta chain) emerged from a study of vaccination effects on CD4 cells after COVID-19. Antigen-specific CD4+ T cells were expanded (with viral peptide pools) by the ViraFEST assay ahead of sequencing. With 10 to 11 days of culture completed, CD4+ T cells were isolated. Nucleocapsid antibody tests were negative, and the vaccine recipients had no prior SARS-CoV-2 infection. Using immunoSEQ multiplex PCR, the repertoire was profiled, and TCRdb retains in-frame clones only, with some absent. Of tens of thousands of clones in the sample, 60% to 80% were seen once. The CDR3 consists of 12 residues. The V end was cut by 4 bases, the J end by 7 bases, with 5 bases between. Germline V CDR1 and CDR2: SGHTA, FQGTGA. About this clone: The antigen remains unidentified.

The specimen was CD4+ T cells from PBMCs cultured with HCoV-OC43 spike peptides, collected before COVID-19 vaccination. Subset here: HCoV-OC43 spike overlapping peptide pool stimulation. This receptor was obtained from a human donor who received a COVID-19 vaccine. The V and J genes are TRBV7-3 and TRBJ1-6; D remains unclear. CDR3 sequence (DNA): TGTGCCAGCAGCTCGGTCAATTCACCCCTCCACTTT. Translated, it gives CASSSVNSPLHF. The variable domain in full, with the rest retrieved from reference TRBV7-3 and TRBJ1-6, is GAGVSQTPSNKVTEKGKYVELRCDPISGHTALYWYRQSLGQGPEFLIYFQGTGAADDSGLPNDRFFAVRPEGSVSTLKIQRTERGDSAVYLCASSSVNSPLHFGNGTRLTVT.